Listed here are 18 T cell receptor beta chains from one sample, sequenced in a study of neoadjuvant anti-PD-1 for oral cavity cancer. Regarding time point: after neoadjuvant nivolumab, at surgical resection. The method was immunoSEQ multiplex PCR; TCRdb's version includes in-frame clones alone and lacks a portion of them. This sample has over 7,500 clones, with roughly 66% found just once. Sequencing used PBMCs, obtained after nivolumab (anti-PD-1) treatment. These receptors all stem from a person aged 40 to 85 with oral cavity squamous cell carcinoma.

The rearrangement links TRBV29-1 to TRBJ1-2; weak D call: TRBD1 (5 bases). The germline V gene has CDR1 SQVTM and CDR2 ANQGSEA. The CDR3 runs 12 residues. The V and J ends lost 6 bases and 7 bases respectively, with 15 bases between them. The CDR3, as DNA: TGCAGCGTGACCACGGTGAGGGGTGGCTACACCTTC. This codes for CSVTTVRGGYTF. The whole variable domain, filled in from reference TRBV29-1 and TRBJ1-2, reads SAVISQKPSRDICQRGTSLTIQCQVDSQVTMMFWYRQQPGQSLTLIATANQGSEATYESGFVIDKFPISRPNLTFSTLTVSNMSPEDSSIYLCSVTTVRGGYTFGSGTRLTVV.

The chain has TRBV9 and TRBJ1-4; 8 bases line up with TRBD1. Germline CDR1 reads SGDLS; CDR2 reads YYNGEE. The J segment lost 7 bases and the V segment lost 4 bases, leaving 9 bases of the junction unmatched. This CDR3 is built from 15 residues. The CDR3 loop reads CASSTQGARGEKLFF. The DNA of the CDR3 is TGTGCCAGCAGCACCCAGGGGGCGCGAGGTGAAAAACTGTTTTTT.

This sequence joins TRBV9 and TRBJ2-7; no clear D. Trimming removed 4 bases from V and 3 bases from J, with 11 bases in between. CDR1 is SGDLS and CDR2 is YYNGEE in the germline V gene. This CDR3 is 13 amino acids long. The CDR3, as DNA: TGTGCCAGCAGCCCCCGCGGCGACTACGAGCAGTACTTC. Its translation: CASSPRGDYEQYF.

This clone was counted a few times. V gene TRBV5-1 combines with J gene TRBJ1-1; D remains ambiguous. Germline values: CDR1 SGHRS, CDR2 YFSETQ. V was pared by 0 bases and J by 4 bases, with 7 bases between. The CDR3 has 13 residues. CDR3 sequence reads: CASSLGRGTEAFF. Here the CDR3 DNA reads TGCGCCAGCAGCTTGGGCCGGGGCACTGAAGCTTTCTTT.

The rearrangement uses TRBV5-1 and TRBJ2-3; no definite D call. This CDR3 has 14 amino acids. CDR1 SGHRS and CDR2 YFSETQ come from the germline V gene. Between the trimmed V and J ends, which lost 3 bases and 6 bases, there was a span of 14 bases. The CDR3 region is CASSSSPAFDTQYF. CDR3 nucleotides: TGCGCCAGCAGCTCCTCCCCAGCCTTTGATACGCAGTATTTT. Complete variable domain (other parts from reference TRBV5-1 and TRBJ2-3): KAGVTQTPRYLIKTRGQQVTLSCSPISGHRSVSWYQQTPGQGLQFLFEYFSETQRNKGNFPGRFSGRQFSNSRSEMNVSTLELGDSALYLCASSSSPAFDTQYFGPGTRLTVL.

The chain is built from TRBV5-1 and TRBJ2-7; D gene uncertain. The CDR3 runs to 13 residues. Trimming shortened V by 1 base and J by 5 bases, and 10 bases separated the two germline ends. Germline V gives CDR1 SGHRS, CDR2 YFSETQ. The DNA of the CDR3 is TGCGCCAGCAGCTTGTGGGGAAGCCACGAGCAGTACTTC. It translates to CASSLWGSHEQYF.

This clone was counted a single time. DNA for the CDR3: TGTGCCAGCAGTTCCACCTCTCCGAGACAGGGCAACTATGGCTACACCTTC. Amino acid sequence: CASSSTSPRQGNYGYTF. This chain connects TRBV28 to TRBJ1-2, with 7 bases lining up with TRBD1. The junction had 13 bases not matched to a gene; V was cut back by 4 bases and J by 2 bases. This CDR3 region has 17 residues. CDR1 is MDHEN and CDR2 is SYDVKM in the germline V gene.

This clone was seen only once. This chain uses TRBV11-2 with TRBJ2-4; D not certain. Trimming took 1 base from V and 5 from J, leaving 12 bases between them. The CDR3 has 15 residues. Germline assignment: CDR1 SGHAT and CDR2 FQNNGV. The CDR3 DNA is TGTGCCAGCAGCTTAGGGGGTCAGCGCCAAAACATTCAGTACTTC. Translation gives CASSLGGQRQNIQYF.

This clone occurred a few times. The CDR3 DNA reads TGTGCCATCAGTGAGCTAGCGGGGAATTCACCCCTCCACTTT. It translates to CAISELAGNSPLHF. The V call is TRBV10-3, the J call TRBJ1-6; no reliable D call. There are 14 residues in the CDR3. V dropped 2 bases and J dropped 7 bases, with 9 bases sitting between them. The germline gives CDR1 ENHRY, CDR2 SYGVKD.

The V and J genes are TRBV7-2 and TRBJ2-5, with TRBD2 identical over 11 bases. There are 16 residues in the CDR3. Germline CDR1 is SGHTA and CDR2 is FQGNSA. The V and J ends lost 1 base and 4 bases, in that order; junction bases with no gene match: 5. Here the CDR3 reads CASSLGGLAGGETQYF. DNA for the CDR3: TGTGCCAGCAGCTTAGGGGGGCTAGCGGGAGGAGAGACCCAGTACTTC.

This clone was seen only once. The chain combines TRBV7-9 with TRBJ1-1, with TRBD1 matching over 9 bases. Germline CDR1 and CDR2: SEHNR and FQNEAQ (reference sequence). The V gene end was trimmed by 4 bases and the J gene end by 10 bases; junction bases not matched to a gene: 10. CDR3 size: 14 residues. The CDR3 DNA follows: TGTGCCAGCAGCTGGGAAATACAGGGGGCACCAGCTTTCTTT. It specifies CASSWEIQGAPAFF.

This chain links TRBV5-1 with TRBJ1-2; 9 bases align to TRBD1. Germline CDR1 reads SGHRS; CDR2 reads YFSETQ. V was pared by 8 bases and J by 0 bases, with 11 bases of the junction left unmatched. CDR3 length: 16 residues. CDR3 DNA: TGCGCCAGTCTACCGGGACAGGGTTTCCCTAACTATGGCTACACCTTC. Its translation is CASLPGQGFPNYGYTF.

The chain combines TRBV7-3 with TRBJ1-2; D unclear. In germline, CDR1 is SGHTA, CDR2 FQGTGA. This CDR3 comprises 12 residues. V was pared by 0 bases and J by 8 bases, with 7 bases between. The CDR3 coding sequence is TGTGCCAGCAGCTTAACAGGCGTGGGCTACACCTTC. Translated: CASSLTGVGYTF.

This chain uses TRBV18 with TRBJ1-5; D ambiguous. The CDR3 has 14 residues. Trimming took off 2 bases at V and 5 bases at J, with 10 bases between the two ends. Germline V gene lookup returns CDR1 KGHSH and CDR2 LQKENI. CDR3 sequence (DNA): TGTGCCAGCTCACCATTTGGCGGACATCAGCCCCAGCATTTT. Translation gives CASSPFGGHQPQHF. Variable domain in full (rest from reference TRBV18 and TRBJ1-5): NAGVMQNPRHLVRRRGQEARLRCSPMKGHSHVYWYRQLPEEGLKFMVYLQKENIIDESGMPKERFSAEFPKEGPSILRIQQVVRGDSAAYFCASSPFGGHQPQHFGDGTRLSIL.

This chain uses TRBV11-2 with TRBJ1-6, with TRBD1 identical over 8 bases. The ends lost 5 bases at V and 7 bases at J; junction bases unmatched: 13. Germline CDR1 SGHAT, CDR2 FQNNGV. CDR3 length: 17 residues. The CDR3, as DNA: TGTGCCAGCAGCCCGCGAAACGGACAGGGCAAGAATTCACCCCTCCACTTT. It yields the protein CASSPRNGQGKNSPLHF.

The rearrangement links TRBV7-9 to TRBJ1-4; 9 nucleotides agree with TRBD1. The CDR3 has 13 amino acids. V shed 8 bases, J shed 8 bases, and the junction held 6 bases outside the gene matches. The germline CDR1 and CDR2 sequences are SEHNR and FQNEAQ (reference sequence). The CDR3 reads CASGGQGYEKLFF. In nucleotides, the CDR3 is TGTGCCAGCGGAGGACAGGGGTACGAAAAACTGTTTTTT.

This chain joins TRBV28 and TRBJ1-1, with TRBD1 as a possible D gene (5 bases). Between the trimmed V and J ends, which lost 6 bases and 4 bases, there was a span of 18 bases. In germline, CDR1 is MDHEN, CDR2 SYDVKM. There are 15 residues in the CDR3. CDR3 sequence reads: CASRFLGFGGTEAFF. The CDR3 region has the DNA TGTGCCAGCAGATTCCTCGGATTCGGGGGCACTGAAGCTTTCTTT.

The rearrangement uses TRBV2 and TRBJ2-3; unclear D gene. V was shortened by 8 bases and J by 6 bases, with 9 bases between the two germline ends. The CDR3 runs 11 residues. CDR1 SNHLY and CDR2 FYNNEI come from the germline V gene. CDR3 sequence (DNA): TGTGCCAGCCCGGTCGGGGATACGCAGTATTTT. Translation: CASPVGDTQYF.